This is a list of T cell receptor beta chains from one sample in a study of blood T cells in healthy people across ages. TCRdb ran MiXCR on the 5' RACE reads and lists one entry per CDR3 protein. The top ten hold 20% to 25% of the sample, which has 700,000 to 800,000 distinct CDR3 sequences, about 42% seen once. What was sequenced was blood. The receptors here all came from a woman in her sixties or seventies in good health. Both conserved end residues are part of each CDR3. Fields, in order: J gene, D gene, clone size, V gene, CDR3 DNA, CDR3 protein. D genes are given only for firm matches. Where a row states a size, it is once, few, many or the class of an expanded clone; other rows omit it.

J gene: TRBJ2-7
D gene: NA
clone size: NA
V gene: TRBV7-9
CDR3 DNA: TGTGCCAGCAGGGGGAATTCGGTCGAGGAGCAGTACTTC
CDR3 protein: CASRGNSVEEQYF

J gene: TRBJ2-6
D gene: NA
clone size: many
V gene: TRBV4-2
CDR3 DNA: TGTGCCAGCAGCCAAGAGTACAACTCTGGGGCCAACGTCCTGACTTTC
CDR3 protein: CASSQEYNSGANVLTF

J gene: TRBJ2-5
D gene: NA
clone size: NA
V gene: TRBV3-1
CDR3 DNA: TGTGCCAGCAGCCTCCGACTGAATGGGAATGAGCAGTACTTC
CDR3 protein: CASSLRLNGNEQYF

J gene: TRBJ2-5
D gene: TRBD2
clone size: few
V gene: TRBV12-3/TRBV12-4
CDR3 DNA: TGTGCCAGCAGTGAGGGACTAGGTAAAGAGACCCAGTACTTC
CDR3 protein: CASSEGLGKETQYF

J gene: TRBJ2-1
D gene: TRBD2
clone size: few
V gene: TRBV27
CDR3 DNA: TGTGCCAGCAGTTTATCTTGGCTAGCGGGGGGGGACAATGAGCAGTTCTTC
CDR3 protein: CASSLSWLAGGDNEQFF

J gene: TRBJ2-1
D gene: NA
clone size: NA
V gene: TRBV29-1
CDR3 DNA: TGCAGCGTTGAAGGAGTGGGACGGGGCAAAGTTAATGAGCAGTTCTTC
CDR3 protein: CSVEGVGRGKVNEQFF

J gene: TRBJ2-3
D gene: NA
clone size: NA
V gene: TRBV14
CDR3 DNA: TGTGCCAGCAGCCAAGTTACCAGGACTAGCACAGATACGCAGTATTTT
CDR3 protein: CASSQVTRTSTDTQYF

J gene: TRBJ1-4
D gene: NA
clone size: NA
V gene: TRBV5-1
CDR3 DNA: TGCGCCAGCAGCTTTAACGGGATCGCAACTAATGAAAAACTGTTTTTT
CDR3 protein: CASSFNGIATNEKLFF

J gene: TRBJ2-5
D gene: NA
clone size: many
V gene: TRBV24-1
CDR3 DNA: TGTGCCACCAGTGATGACACAGACGACCTGGGGACCCAGTACTTC
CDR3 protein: CATSDDTDDLGTQYF

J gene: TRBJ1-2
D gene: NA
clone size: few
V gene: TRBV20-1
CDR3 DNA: TGCAGTGCTGGAGACAGCCTGGCGAACTATGGCTACACCTTC
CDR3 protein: CSAGDSLANYGYTF

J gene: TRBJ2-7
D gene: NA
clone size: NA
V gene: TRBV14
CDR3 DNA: TGTGCCAGCAGCCAAGTCATGGTCAATGAGCAGTACTTC
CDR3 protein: CASSQVMVNEQYF

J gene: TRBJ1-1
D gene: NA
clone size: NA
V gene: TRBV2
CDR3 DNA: TGTGCCAGCAGGTCCGAGGTTTCCACTGAAGCTTTCTTT
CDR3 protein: CASRSEVSTEAFF

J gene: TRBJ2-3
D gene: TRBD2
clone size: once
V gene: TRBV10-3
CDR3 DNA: TGTGCCATCGGACAGACTAGCGACACAGATACGCAGTATTTT
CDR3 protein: CAIGQTSDTDTQYF

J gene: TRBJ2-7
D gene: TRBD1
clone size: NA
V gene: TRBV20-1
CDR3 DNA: TGCAGTGCCGTCCCGGGACAGGGGGCGCTTGACTACGAGCGGTACTTC
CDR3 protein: CSAVPGQGALDYERYF

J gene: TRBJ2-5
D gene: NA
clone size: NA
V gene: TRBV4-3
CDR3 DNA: TGCGCCAGCAGCCAAGATCAGGGGGGGCAAGAGACCCAGTACTTC
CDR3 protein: CASSQDQGGQETQYF

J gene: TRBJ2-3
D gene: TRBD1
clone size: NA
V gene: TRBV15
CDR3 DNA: TGTGCCACCAGCACCAGACAGGGGCGCGCAGATACGCAGTATTTT
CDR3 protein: CATSTRQGRADTQYF

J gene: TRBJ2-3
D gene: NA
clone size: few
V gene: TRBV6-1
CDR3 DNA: TGTGCCAGCAGTGAAAGTAGGACCCGCCCTCTGACAGATACGCAGTATTTT
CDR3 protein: CASSESRTRPLTDTQYF

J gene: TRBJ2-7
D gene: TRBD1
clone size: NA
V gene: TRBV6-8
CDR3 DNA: TGTGCCAGCAGTTCCCTCTTTCGGACAGGAGCAGCTTACGAGCAGTACTTC
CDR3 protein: CASSSLFRTGAAYEQYF

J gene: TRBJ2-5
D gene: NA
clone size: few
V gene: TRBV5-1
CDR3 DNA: TGCGCCAGCAGCCCAAACAGGGTGGCGGAGACCCAGTACTTC
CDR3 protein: CASSPNRVAETQYF

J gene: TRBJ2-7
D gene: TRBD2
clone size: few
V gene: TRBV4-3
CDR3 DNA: TGCGCCAGCAGCCTCGGACTAGCGGGAAACTACGAGCAGTACTTC
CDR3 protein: CASSLGLAGNYEQYF

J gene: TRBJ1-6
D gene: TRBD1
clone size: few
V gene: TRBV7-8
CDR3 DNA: TGTGCCAGCAGCTTAGCGGGGGGAGGGGGCAAGAATTCACCCCTCCACTTT
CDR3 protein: CASSLAGGGGKNSPLHF

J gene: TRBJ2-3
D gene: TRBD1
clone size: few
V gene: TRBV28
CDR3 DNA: TGTGCCAGCAGTTTTTTGCAAGGGGGCGAAGATACGCAGTATTTT
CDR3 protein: CASSFLQGGEDTQYF

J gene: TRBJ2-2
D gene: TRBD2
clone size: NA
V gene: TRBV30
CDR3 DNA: TGTGCCTGGAGGCGCGGGGGGGCCTCCGGGGAGCTGTTTTTT
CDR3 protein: CAWRRGGASGELFF

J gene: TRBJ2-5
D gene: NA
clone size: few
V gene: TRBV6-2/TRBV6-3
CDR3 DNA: TGTGCCAGCAGTTTCCTTTCGGGGCCTCAAGAGACCCAGTACTTC
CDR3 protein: CASSFLSGPQETQYF

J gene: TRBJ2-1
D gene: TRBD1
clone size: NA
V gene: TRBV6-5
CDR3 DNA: TGTGCCAGCAGTTACCGAAAGACAGGGGGCGATGAGCAGTTCTTC
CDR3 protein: CASSYRKTGGDEQFF

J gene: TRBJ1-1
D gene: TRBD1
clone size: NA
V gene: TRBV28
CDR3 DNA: TGTGCCAGCAGTCCGGAGACAGGGGGCGTCACTGAAGCTTTCTTT
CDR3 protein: CASSPETGGVTEAFF

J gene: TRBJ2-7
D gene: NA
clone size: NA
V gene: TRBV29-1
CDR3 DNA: TGCGGCGTTGAAGAATCCGAGCAGTACTTC
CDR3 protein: CGVEESEQYF

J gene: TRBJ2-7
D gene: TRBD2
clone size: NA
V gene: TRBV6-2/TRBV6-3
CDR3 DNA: TGTGCCAGCAGTTACGTTAGCGGGAGGAGCGAGCAGTACTTC
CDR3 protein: CASSYVSGRSEQYF

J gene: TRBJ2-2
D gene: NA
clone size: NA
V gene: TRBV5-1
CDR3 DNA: TGCGCCAGCAGCGCGTCCGTCCTATCCGGGGAGCTGTTTTTT
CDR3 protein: CASSASVLSGELFF

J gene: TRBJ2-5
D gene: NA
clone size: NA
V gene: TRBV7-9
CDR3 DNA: TGTGCCAGCAGCCAGGTGGGGCGGGAGACCCAGTACTTC
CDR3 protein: CASSQVGRETQYF